Reported below is one T cell receptor beta chain. No antigen is known for it. A much larger clone differs from this one at a single base, so this may be a read error. The entry originates in a study of prognosis after radiotherapy for stage I lung cancer. Overall study: There were 15 or so patients with newly diagnosed primary stage I lung tumors and roughly five patients with oligometastatic NSCLC after surgical resection of the primary tumor. The study deemed all of its non-small cell lung cancer patients medically inoperable.

The CDR3 loop spans 14 amino acids. Germline assignment: CDR1 MNHGY and CDR2 SVAAGI. TCR beta CDR3 amplification from genomic DNA was performed by two-round multiplex PCR. Primers were specific to each TRBV and TRBJ gene in first-round PCR. TCRdb analysed the multiplex PCR reads with MiXCR anew, one entry per CDR3 protein. The sample records over 15,000 distinct CDR3 sequences, around 42% being singletons. Study outcomes and limitations: Among expanded TCR clones, tumor specificity was not determined.

Here the sequenced sample was PBMCs, taken before or after stereotactic body radiation therapy (not recorded which). This chain links TRBV6-9 with TRBJ1-5, with 7 positions matching TRBD1. The sequence derives from a donor at least 50 years old with non-small cell lung cancer. The CDR3 DNA reads TGTGCCAGCAGTTTTTTTAATAGACAGGGCCCCCGGCATTTT. Its protein is CASSFFNRQGPRHF.